The rows below give T cell receptor beta chains drawn from one sample of a study of T cells in Graves' hyperthyroidism and ophthalmopathy. One entry per CDR3 protein, called by TCRdb with MiXCR from the multiplex PCR reads. Here the sample spans around 500,000 distinct CDR3 sequences, over 13% being singletons. The sample consisted of blood. The source is a woman aged 18-29 years with Graves' hyperthyroidism. The CDR3 runs from the conserved cysteine through the conserved F or W. A D gene is named only where the DNA matches it firmly. Not every row has a clone size; where given, it reads once, few, many or a size class.

size,D,V,J,CDR3,DNA
few,.,TRBV2,TRBJ1-5,CASSGAGSYSNQPQHF,TGTGCCAGCAGTGGCGCAGGGAGTTATAGCAATCAGCCCCAGCATTTT
.,TRBD2,TRBV6-1,TRBJ2-5,CASTLAGVGETQYF,TGTGCCAGCACCTTAGCGGGAGTGGGAGAGACCCAGTACTTC
few,TRBD1,TRBV11-3,TRBJ1-2,CASSAGTAGNYGYTF,TGTGCCAGCAGCGCTGGGACAGCCGGTAACTATGGCTACACCTTC
many,.,TRBV20-1,TRBJ1-5,CSASLRGDQPQHF,TGCAGTGCTTCCTTGAGGGGCGATCAGCCCCAGCATTTT
many,TRBD1,TRBV11-2,TRBJ1-2,CASSLRISGQGQNYGYTF,TGTGCCAGCAGCTTACGCATTTCGGGACAGGGGCAGAACTATGGCTACACCTTC
many,.,TRBV12-3/TRBV12-4,TRBJ2-5,CASNSGARNGETQYF,TGTGCCAGCAATTCCGGTGCCCGAAATGGAGAGACCCAGTACTTC
many,TRBD1,TRBV2,TRBJ2-7,CASQISGTGGYEQYF,TGTGCCAGCCAGATCTCCGGGACAGGTGGTTACGAGCAGTACTTC
many,TRBD1,TRBV3-1,TRBJ1-5,CASSGTGRYSNQPQHF,TGTGCCAGTTCCGGGACAGGGAGATATAGCAATCAGCCCCAGCATTTT
few,.,TRBV20-1,TRBJ1-5,CSASSGNHQPQHF,TGCAGTGCTAGTTCGGGGAACCATCAGCCCCAGCATTTT
many,.,TRBV19,TRBJ2-7,CASSMGDSYSYEQYF,TGTGCCAGTAGTATGGGGGATTCCTACTCCTACGAGCAGTACTTC
many,.,TRBV5-1,TRBJ2-2,CASSLGVSKAGELFF,TGCGCCAGCAGCTTGGGCGTTTCGAAGGCCGGGGAGCTGTTTTTT
.,.,TRBV4-1,TRBJ2-2,CASSQRGAVLVELFF,TGCGCCAGCAGCCAAAGGGGTGCGGTATTAGTGGAGCTGTTTTTT
few,.,TRBV9,TRBJ2-2,CASSVEARDPLFF,TGTGCCAGCAGCGTAGAGGCTCGGGATCCACTGTTTTTT
many,TRBD2,TRBV7-2,TRBJ2-7,CASSLVLAGAYEQYF,TGTGCCAGCAGCTTAGTTCTAGCGGGAGCTTACGAGCAGTACTTC
few,TRBD2,TRBV19,TRBJ2-5,CASRTSGSRETQYF,TGTGCCAGTCGGACTAGCGGGAGTCGAGAGACCCAGTACTTC
few,.,TRBV7-2,TRBJ1-2,CASSLWGLGGYTF,TGTGCCAGCAGCTTATGGGGGCTGGGGGGCTACACCTTC
many,.,TRBV20-1,TRBJ2-2,CSARSRTFANTGELFF,TGCAGTGCTAGATCCCGGACGTTCGCGAACACCGGGGAGCTGTTTTTT
few,.,TRBV29-1,TRBJ1-1,CSATAGMNTEAFF,TGCAGCGCAACGGCGGGGATGAACACTGAAGCTTTCTTT
many,TRBD2,TRBV27,TRBJ2-7,CASSLGRVPYEQYF,TGTGCCAGCAGTTTAGGGAGGGTTCCCTACGAGCAGTACTTC
many,.,TRBV10-3,TRBJ2-1,CAISESQESDEQFF,TGTGCCATCAGTGAGTCGCAGGAGAGCGATGAGCAGTTCTTC
many,TRBD1,TRBV7-2,TRBJ2-4,CASSARTGVNIQYF,TGTGCCAGCAGCGCAAGGACAGGGGTTAACATTCAGTACTTC
.,.,TRBV3-1,TRBJ1-3,CASRRPSGNTIYF,TGTGCCAGCAGGCGTCCCAGTGGAAACACCATATATTTT
many,.,TRBV18,TRBJ1-1,CASSPRVDGQLNTEAFF,TGTGCCAGCTCACCACGAGTGGATGGCCAGCTGAACACTGAAGCTTTCTTT
many,.,TRBV12-3/TRBV12-4,TRBJ2-1,CASSLVTGGYNEQFF,TGTGCCAGCAGTTTAGTGACAGGAGGCTACAATGAGCAGTTCTTC
.,.,TRBV3-1,TRBJ1-6,CASSRGGGRNNSPLHF,TGCGCCAGCAGCCGAGGTGGGGGCAGGAACAATTCACCCCTCCACTTT